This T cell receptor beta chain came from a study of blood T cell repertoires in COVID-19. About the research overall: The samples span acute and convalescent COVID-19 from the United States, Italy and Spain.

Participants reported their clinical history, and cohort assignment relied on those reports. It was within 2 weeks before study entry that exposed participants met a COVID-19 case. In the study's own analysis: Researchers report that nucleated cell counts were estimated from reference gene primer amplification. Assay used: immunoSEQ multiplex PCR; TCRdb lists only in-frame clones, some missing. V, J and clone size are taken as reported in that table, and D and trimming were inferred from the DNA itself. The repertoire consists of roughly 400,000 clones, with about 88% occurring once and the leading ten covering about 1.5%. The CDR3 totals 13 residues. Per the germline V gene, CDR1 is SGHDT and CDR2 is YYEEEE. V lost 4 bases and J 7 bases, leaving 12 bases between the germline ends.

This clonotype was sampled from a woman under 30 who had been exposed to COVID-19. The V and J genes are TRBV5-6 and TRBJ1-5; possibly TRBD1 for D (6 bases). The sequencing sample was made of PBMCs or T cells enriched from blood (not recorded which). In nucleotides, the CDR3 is TGTGCCAGCAGCCACGGCAGGGGCCAGCCCCAGCATTTT. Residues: CASSHGRGQPQHF.